One and the same sample provided the 11 T cell receptor beta chains below, sequenced in a study of shared clonotypes between healthy human individuals. Naive CD8 cells comprised CD45RO-negative, CCR7-positively selected cells, excluding terminally differentiated effector memory CD45RA+ cells. Libraries were prepared by immunoSEQ multiplex PCR; TCRdb keeps only in-frame clonotypes and omits some of them. Among about 2.2 million clones listed, just over 90% were seen once. Sequencing was performed on naive CD8+ T cells from PBMCs. The receptor source for this set is a man aged 18 to 30 in good health. Some clones in this sample may be carry-over from other donors' samples.

The chain combines TRBV7-2 with TRBJ2-1, with 7 bases matching TRBD2. The CDR3 is 16 amino acids. With 5 bases clipped from V and 1 base from J, the junction kept 8 bases outside the gene matches. Germline CDR1 and CDR2: SGHTA and FQGNSA. CDR3 amino acids: CASSIGLGRSYNEQFF. The CDR3 region has the DNA TGTGCCAGCAGCATCGGACTAGGACGGTCCTACAATGAGCAGTTCTTC. The full variable domain, with the rest looked up from reference TRBV7-2 and TRBJ2-1, is GAGVSQSPSNKVTEKGKDVELRCDPISGHTALYWYRQSLGQGLEFLIYFQGNSAPDKSGLPSDRFSAERTGGSVSTLTIQRTQQEDSAVYLCASSIGLGRSYNEQFFGPGTRLTVL.

The J gene is TRBJ2-7, the V gene TRBV29-1, with 11 bases lining up with TRBD2. The trim removed 5 bases at V and 6 bases at J, leaving 6 bases unmatched. CDR3 length equals 13 residues. The V gene's germline CDR1 is SQVTM and CDR2 ANQGSEA. The CDR3 sequence: CSVKLAGVLEQYF. As DNA, the CDR3 is TGCAGCGTTAAACTAGCGGGAGTCCTCGAGCAGTACTTC.

The chain links TRBV7-2 to TRBJ2-7; 11 positions match TRBD2. CDR1 is SGHTA, CDR2 FQGNSA, per germline. The V and J ends lost 5 bases and 7 bases, in that order; junction bases with no gene match: 13. The CDR3 sequence is 16 residues long. The CDR3 region is CASSVGLAGVGREQYF. DNA of the CDR3: TGTGCCAGCAGCGTCGGACTAGCGGGCGTGGGTAGGGAGCAGTACTTC.

J is TRBJ2-1 and V is TRBV11-2; 7 bases map to TRBD2. CDR3 length: 17 amino acids. V dropped 4 bases and J dropped 5; count of bases not matched to a gene: 14. Germline V gene sequence: CDR1 SGHAT, CDR2 FQNNGV. The CDR3 protein is CASSSRTGGRKDNEQFF. CDR3 nucleotides: TGTGCCAGCAGCTCCAGAACGGGAGGCCGGAAGGACAATGAGCAGTTCTTC.

This clone showed up just once. V and J are TRBV28 and TRBJ1-1; the match to TRBD1 covers 10 bases. This CDR3 is 13 amino acids long. V shed 6 bases and J 10 bases; nucleotides not matched to a gene: 8. Germline CDR1 and CDR2: MDHEN and SYDVKM. CDR3 coding DNA: TGTGCCAGCAGGGACAGGGGGGGGTTAGGAGCTTTCTTT. Protein sequence: CASRDRGGLGAFF.

The chain couples TRBV5-4 to TRBJ1-1, with 9 bases identical to TRBD1. V dropped 4 bases and J dropped 6; count of bases not matched to a gene: 10. Germline CDR1 and CDR2: SGHNT and YYREEE (reference sequence). The CDR3 loop spans 15 amino acids. CDR3 loop: CASSHGQGIGPEAFF. The CDR3 DNA sequence: TGTGCCAGCAGCCACGGACAGGGGATCGGGCCTGAAGCTTTCTTT.

The rearrangement uses TRBV27 and TRBJ1-2; no clear D gene. CDR3 length: 11 residues. Per the germline V gene, CDR1 is MNHEY and CDR2 is SMNVEV (reference sequence). Between the trimmed V and J ends, which lost 6 bases and 7 bases, there was a span of 9 bases. The CDR3 is CASRDLFGYTF. The CDR3 bases are TGTGCCAGCAGAGACCTCTTTGGCTACACCTTC.

The gene calls are TRBV15 and TRBJ2-3; D is ambiguous. The CDR3 extends over 12 amino acids. Trimming removed 7 bases from V and 2 bases from J, with 7 bases in between. Germline loops: CDR1 LNHNV, CDR2 YYDKDF (reference sequence). The CDR3 DNA follows: TGTGCCACCAAAGAGTACACAGATACGCAGTATTTT. It specifies CATKEYTDTQYF.

The genes are TRBV5-4 and TRBJ1-1, with D possibly matching TRBD1 (6 bases). This CDR3 comprises 12 residues. Germline lookup yields CDR1 SGHNT and CDR2 YYREEE (reference sequence). Trimming removed 0 bases at V and 11 bases at J, with 11 bases between. The chain's CDR3 is CASSLGDKGAFF. The CDR3 DNA sequence: TGTGCCAGCAGCTTGGGGGACAAAGGCGCTTTCTTT.

With regard to this clone: This specimen includes other DNA sequences encoding the same CDR3. The chain carries TRBV19 and TRBJ2-7, with 9 nucleotides matching TRBD1. The CDR3 runs to 15 residues. The germline gives CDR1 LNHDA, CDR2 SQIVND (reference sequence). V lost 1 base, J lost 3 bases, and 4 bases stayed unmatched. The DNA of the CDR3 is TGTGCCAGTAGTATAGTCGGGACAGGGATCTACGAGCAGTACTTC. This encodes CASSIVGTGIYEQYF.

The chain carries TRBV10-3 and TRBJ2-5; 11 positions agree with TRBD2. V lost 0 bases, J lost 7 bases, and 13 bases stayed unmatched. The CDR3 is made up of 18 amino acids. Germline V lookup: CDR1 ENHRY, CDR2 SYGVKD. In DNA form, the CDR3 reads TGTGCCATCAGTGAGTCGACTAGCGGGACTTATTCCCGTGGGACCCAGTACTTC. Residues: CAISESTSGTYSRGTQYF.